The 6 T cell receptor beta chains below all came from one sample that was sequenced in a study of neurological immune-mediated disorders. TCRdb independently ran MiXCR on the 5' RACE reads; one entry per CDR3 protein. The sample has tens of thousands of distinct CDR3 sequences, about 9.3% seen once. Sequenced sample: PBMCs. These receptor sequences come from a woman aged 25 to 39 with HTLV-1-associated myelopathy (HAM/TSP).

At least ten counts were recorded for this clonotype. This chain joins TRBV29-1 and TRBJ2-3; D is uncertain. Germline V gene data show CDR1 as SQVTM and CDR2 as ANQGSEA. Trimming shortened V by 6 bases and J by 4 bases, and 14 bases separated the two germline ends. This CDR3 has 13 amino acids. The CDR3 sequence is CSVVRAMADTQYF. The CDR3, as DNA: TGCAGCGTAGTCCGGGCGATGGCAGATACGCAGTATTTT.

The DNA for the CDR3 is TGTGCCACCAGCAGGATTTGGGATGGGTATAGGGCTCCTTATGGCTACACCTTC. Amino acid sequence: CATSRIWDGYRAPYGYTF. This chain joins TRBV15 and TRBJ1-2; D ambiguous. Trimming shortened V by 3 bases and J by 5 bases, and 25 bases separated the two germline ends. The CDR3 sequence is 18 residues long. In germline, CDR1 is LNHNV, CDR2 YYDKDF (reference sequence). The entire variable domain, with the rest obtained from reference TRBV15 and TRBJ1-2, is as follows: DAMVIQNPRYQVTQFGKPVTLSCSQTLNHNVMYWYQQKSSQAPKLLFHYYDKDFNNEADTPDNFQSRRPNTSFCFLDIRSPGLGDTAMYLCATSRIWDGYRAPYGYTFGSGTRLTVV.

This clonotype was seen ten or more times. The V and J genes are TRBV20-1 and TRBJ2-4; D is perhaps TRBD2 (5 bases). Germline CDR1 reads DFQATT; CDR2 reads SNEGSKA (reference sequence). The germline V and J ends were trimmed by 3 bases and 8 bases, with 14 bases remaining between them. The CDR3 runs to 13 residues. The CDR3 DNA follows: TGCAGTGCTAGGCAACCGGTCGGGGACATTCAGTACTTC. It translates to CSARQPVGDIQYF.

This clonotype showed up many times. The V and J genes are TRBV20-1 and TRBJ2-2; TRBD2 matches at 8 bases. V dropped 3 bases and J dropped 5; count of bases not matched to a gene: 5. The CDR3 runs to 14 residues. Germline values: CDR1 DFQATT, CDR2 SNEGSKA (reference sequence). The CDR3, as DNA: TGCAGTGCTAGCGCGGGGGGAAGGACCGGGGAGCTGTTTTTT. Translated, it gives CSASAGGRTGELFF.

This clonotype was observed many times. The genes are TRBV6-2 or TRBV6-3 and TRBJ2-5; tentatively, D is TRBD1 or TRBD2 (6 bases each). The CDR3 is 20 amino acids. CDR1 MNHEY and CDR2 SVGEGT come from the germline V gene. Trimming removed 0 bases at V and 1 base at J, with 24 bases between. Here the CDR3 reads CASSYSIDGGTGAIQETQYF. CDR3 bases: TGTGCCAGCAGTTACTCGATCGACGGCGGGACGGGGGCGATCCAAGAGACCCAGTACTTC.

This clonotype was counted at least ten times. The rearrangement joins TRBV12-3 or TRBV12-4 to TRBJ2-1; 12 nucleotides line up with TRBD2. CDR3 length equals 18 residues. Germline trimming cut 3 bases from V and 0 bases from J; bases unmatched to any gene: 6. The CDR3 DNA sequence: TGTGCCAGCAGTTTGGGACTAGCGGGCCAGCGCTCCTACAATGAGCAGTTCTTC. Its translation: CASSLGLAGQRSYNEQFF.